One and the same sample provided the 3 T cell receptor beta chains below, sequenced in a study of T cell repertoires in cytomegalovirus infection. TCRdb re-called the reads through MiXCR, storing one row per CDR3 protein. The profile covers roughly 230,000 distinct CDR3 sequences, with about 18% appearing a single time and approximately 51% taken by the ten largest. Source material: CD8+ T cells from PBMCs. These receptor sequences come from a human donor in good health (CMV status not recorded). Some clones in this sample may be carry-over from other donors' samples.

In regard to this clonotype: A read error is possible here, since a much larger clone lies one base away. The chain is built from TRBV7-6 and TRBJ2-5; a weak D match, TRBD2 (5 bases). Looked up from germline, CDR1 is SGHVS and CDR2 is FNYEAQ. The CDR3 is 15 amino acids. V lost 5 bases, J lost 4 bases, and 17 bases lay in between. The CDR3 protein is CASSRGGLGIETQYF. The CDR3 DNA reads TGTGCCAGCAGCCGCGGCGGACTGGGGATAGAGACCCAGTACTTC.

CDR3 sequence: CATSSTGTEYGYTF. The CDR3 coding sequence is TGTGCCACCAGCAGCACCGGGACAGAATATGGCTACACCTTC. V is TRBV15 and J is TRBJ1-2; 7 nucleotides line up with TRBD1. The germline V gene has CDR1 LNHNV and CDR2 YYDKDF (reference sequence). The V and J ends lost 3 bases and 5 bases, in that order; junction bases with no gene match: 6. CDR3 length equals 14 residues.

This clonotype was seen ten or more times. This chain links TRBV7-8 with TRBJ2-7, with a tentative D call TRBD1 (6 bases). The germline gives CDR1 SGHVS, CDR2 FQNEAQ. The V and J ends lost 7 bases and 5 bases respectively, with 18 bases between them. CDR3 length equals 14 residues. DNA for the CDR3: TGTGCCAGCACCAATCCAACAGGGCATGACGAGCAGTACTTC. Translating gives CASTNPTGHDEQYF.